The 25 T cell receptor beta chains below come from one sample, sequenced in a study of vaccination effects on CD4 cells after COVID-19. No antigen has been assigned to these receptors. Some clones are missing from TCRdb's copy, which holds only in-frame ones; the method was immunoSEQ multiplex PCR. Altogether 30,000 or so clones are present, under 85% being singletons, with the ten largest covering around 28%. Antigen-specific CD4+ T cells were expanded with viral peptide pools in the ViraFEST assay before sequencing. Subsequent to a culture period of more than 9 days, CD4+ T cells were isolated. Their SARS-CoV-2 infection, verified by PCR, occurred between March and December 2020. Source: CD4+ T cells from PBMCs cultured with a peptide pool, taken before COVID-19 vaccination. The source is a human donor who had a prior SARS-CoV-2 infection.

A few counts support this clone. This sequence joins TRBV5-5 and TRBJ2-7; tentatively, D is TRBD1 or TRBD2 (5 bases each). Germline loops: CDR1 SGHKS, CDR2 YYEKEE (reference sequence). The CDR3 runs 15 residues. The V gene lost 1 base and the J gene lost 2 bases, with 13 bases spanning the gap. CDR3 sequence: CASSLWAEGPYEQYF. CDR3 in DNA: TGTGCCAGCAGCTTGTGGGCTGAGGGGCCCTACGAGCAGTACTTC.

This clone occurred a few times. This chain links TRBV5-1 with TRBJ1-6; no reliable D call. This CDR3 region has 19 residues. The V gene's germline CDR1 is SGHRS and CDR2 YFSETQ. V lost 9 bases, J lost 5 bases, and 30 bases lay in between. The CDR3 DNA follows: TGCGCCAACAGAACCCCCAGGCATATTGTACATGGGCATAATTCACCCCTCCACTTT. The encoded protein is CANRTPRHIVHGHNSPLHF.

The chain employs TRBV5-5 and TRBJ1-6, with D perhaps matching TRBD1 (6 bases). This CDR3 region has 15 residues. CDR1 is SGHKS, CDR2 YYEKEE, per germline (reference sequence). The V end lost 1 base, the J end lost 8 bases, and 13 bases lay between the germline ends. The CDR3 reads CASSLLQGGDSPLHF. The CDR3, as DNA: TGTGCCAGCAGCTTGTTACAGGGAGGGGATTCACCCCTCCACTTT.

This rearrangement joins TRBV15 to TRBJ2-2; TRBD2 agrees at 8 bases. Germline-derived CDR1 and CDR2 are LNHNV and YYDKDF (reference sequence). Trimming removed 4 bases from V and 4 bases from J; junction bases left unmatched: 2. CDR3 length: 14 amino acids. CDR3 in DNA: TGTGCCACCAGCATCAGCGGGAGCACCGGGGAGCTGTTTTTT. Translated, it gives CATSISGSTGELFF.

Turning to this clone: The germline gene is not matched at one end of the junction; a read error may be the cause. The J gene is TRBJ2-1, the V gene TRBV4-2, with TRBD1 matching over 8 bases. The CDR3 totals 16 residues. The germline CDR1 and CDR2 sequences are LGHNA and YNFKEQ. Here the CDR3 reads CASSQDGTGKYNEQFF. DNA for the CDR3: TGTGCCAGCAGTCAAGATGGGACAGGAAAATACAATGAGCAGTTCTTC.

The chain recombines TRBV6-5 with TRBJ2-1, with 9 bases aligning to TRBD2. This CDR3 comprises 15 residues. The germline V gene has CDR1 MNHEY and CDR2 SVGAGI. V shed 6 bases, J shed 8 bases, and the junction held 11 bases outside the gene matches. The CDR3 DNA sequence: TGTGCCAGCAGAGTTACTAGCGGGTCCGGCGATGAGCAGTTCTTC. Amino acid sequence: CASRVTSGSGDEQFF.

This clone occurred many times. The V gene is TRBV12-3 or TRBV12-4, the J gene TRBJ2-7, with 7 bases identical to TRBD1. This CDR3 is 13 amino acids long. The V gene end was trimmed by 5 bases and the J gene end by 2 bases; junction bases not matched to a gene: 3. The CDR3 DNA sequence: TGTGCCAGCAGTCAAGACAGGGCCTACGAGCAGTACTTC. Translated: CASSQDRAYEQYF.

The chain links TRBV7-3 to TRBJ1-2; perhaps TRBD1 as D (6 bases). Germline V gene data show CDR1 as SGHTA and CDR2 as FQGTGA. This CDR3 region has 15 residues. V dropped 7 bases and J dropped 2 bases, with 17 bases sitting between them. CDR3 in amino acids: CASISRQETNYGYTF. CDR3 coding DNA: TGTGCCAGCATCTCTCGACAGGAAACAAACTATGGCTACACCTTC. Full variable domain (outside the CDR3, taken from reference TRBV7-3 and TRBJ1-2): GAGVSQTPSNKVTEKGKYVELRCDPISGHTALYWYRQSLGQGPEFLIYFQGTGAADDSGLPNDRFFAVRPEGSVSTLKIQRTERGDSAVYLCASISRQETNYGYTFGSGTRLTVV.

V gene TRBV4-1 combines with J gene TRBJ1-6; 7 bases line up with TRBD1. The germline CDR1 and CDR2 sequences are MGHRA and YSYEKL. CDR3 length: 16 residues. Trimming took 2 bases from V and 4 from J; bases not matched to a gene: 5. CDR3 DNA sequence: TGCGCCAGCAGCCAAAACAGGGGTGATTATAATTCACCCCTCCACTTT. Its protein product is CASSQNRGDYNSPLHF.

The chain combines TRBV6-5 with TRBJ2-2, with D possibly matching TRBD2 (5 bases). Looked up from germline, CDR1 is MNHEY and CDR2 is SVGAGI. The CDR3 length is 15 residues. With 6 bases removed from V and 8 bases from J, the gap between germline ends came to 19 bases. The CDR3 loop is CASSFGVGLQGELFF. Here the CDR3 DNA reads TGTGCCAGCAGCTTCGGGGTGGGCCTACAAGGGGAGCTGTTTTTT.

This chain uses TRBV5-6 with TRBJ1-4, with no clear D. Trimming cost V 1 base and J 6 bases, with 4 bases left between them. This CDR3 is built from 12 residues. Germline V gene sequence: CDR1 SGHDT, CDR2 YYEEEE. DNA of the CDR3: TGTGCCAGCAGCTTGAGTGATGAAAAACTGTTTTTT. The encoded protein is CASSLSDEKLFF.

This clone was found a few times. CDR3 loop: CASAGSYNSPLHF. The DNA of the CDR3 is TGTGCCAGCGCCGGCTCCTATAATTCACCCCTCCACTTT. This chain connects TRBV19 to TRBJ1-6; D gene uncertain. Germline lookup yields CDR1 LNHDA and CDR2 SQIVND (reference sequence). CDR3 length: 13 amino acids. V was clipped by 9 bases and J by 0 bases, with 6 bases between them.

Only a few counts were recorded for this clone. This chain uses TRBV30 with TRBJ2-6; no firm D call. Germline V gives CDR1 GTSNPN, CDR2 SVGIG (reference sequence). CDR3 length: 15 residues. The V and J ends lost 2 bases and 0 bases respectively, with 8 bases between them. Here the CDR3 reads CAWSRILSGANVLTF. In DNA, the CDR3 is TGTGCCTGGAGTCGGATCCTCTCTGGGGCCAACGTCCTGACTTTC.

The V call is TRBV18, the J call TRBJ2-1; D tentatively fits TRBD1 or TRBD2 (6 bases each). The length of the CDR3 is 16 residues. Germline V gives CDR1 KGHSH, CDR2 LQKENI. Trimming cost V 1 base and J 8 bases, with 18 bases left between them. Written as DNA, the CDR3 is TGTGCCAGCTCACCACGGTCGGGAGCCAGGGGCGATGAGCAGTTCTTC. Amino acids: CASSPRSGARGDEQFF.

This clone was seen just once. This sample includes further DNA sequences coding for the same CDR3. This rearrangement joins TRBV3-1 (or the pseudogene TRBV3-2) to TRBJ1-6; 7 positions match TRBD1. The V segment lost 4 bases and the J segment 9 bases; nucleotides outside the gene matches: 3. The CDR3 has 13 residues. Germline CDR1 and CDR2: LGHDT and YNNKEL (reference sequence). CDR3 sequence (DNA): TGTGCCAGCAGCCGAGGGGGCGGTTCACCCCTCCACTTT. As protein: CASSRGGGSPLHF.

The chain recombines TRBV11-1 with TRBJ2-2; D uncertain. Germline CDR1 is SGHAT and CDR2 is FQDESV (reference sequence). Trimming took off 0 bases at V and 0 bases at J, with 11 bases between the two ends. This CDR3 comprises 17 residues. The CDR3 DNA reads TGTGCCAGCAGCTTAGCCTGGGGTCCATCGAACACCGGGGAGCTGTTTTTT. Translating it yields CASSLAWGPSNTGELFF.

This chain joins TRBV4-3 and TRBJ2-1, with 8 bases that match TRBD2. The CDR3 length is 17 residues. V lost 2 bases and J lost 5; bases outside the gene matches: 11. Germline values: CDR1 LGHNA, CDR2 YSLEER. CDR3 sequence reads: CASSQPTAGGPNNEQFF. CDR3 bases: TGCGCCAGCAGCCAACCCACCGCGGGAGGACCTAACAATGAGCAGTTCTTC.

The V gene is TRBV6-5, the J gene TRBJ1-3; 7 bases match TRBD1. There are 15 residues in the CDR3. Trimming removed 4 bases from V and 3 bases from J; junction bases left unmatched: 6. The germline V gene encodes CDR1 MNHEY and CDR2 SVGAGI. CDR3 in amino acids: CASSLTQGIGNTIYF. The CDR3 DNA follows: TGTGCCAGCAGTTTAACACAGGGGATTGGAAACACCATATATTTT.

The chain combines TRBV5-4 with TRBJ1-2; D not certain. From germline, CDR1 is SGHNT and CDR2 YYREEE (reference sequence). This CDR3 has 14 residues. V lost 1 base and J lost 8, with 15 bases in between. For the CDR3, the DNA is TGTGCCAGCAGCTTGAACAGCAGAGCGAACGGCTACACCTTC. Translating it yields CASSLNSRANGYTF. The variable domain in full, completed from reference TRBV5-4 and TRBJ1-2, reads ETGVTQSPTHLIKTRGQQVTLRCSSQSGHNTVSWYQQALGQGPQFIFQYYREEENGRGNFPPRFSGLQFPNYSSELNVNALELDDSALYLCASSLNSRANGYTFGSGTRLTVV.

V gene TRBV5-1 combines with J gene TRBJ2-3; D may be TRBD2 (5 bases). Germline lookup yields CDR1 SGHRS and CDR2 YFSETQ. The CDR3 runs 15 residues. The ends were cut back, 7 bases at V and 0 bases at J, with 15 bases in the middle. CDR3 nucleotide sequence: TGCGCCAGCTCAGAGCGGTGGTCTAGCACAGATACGCAGTATTTT. Translation gives CASSERWSSTDTQYF. The entire variable domain, with the rest obtained from reference TRBV5-1 and TRBJ2-3, is as follows: KAGVTQTPRYLIKTRGQQVTLSCSPISGHRSVSWYQQTPGQGLQFLFEYFSETQRNKGNFPGRFSGRQFSNSRSEMNVSTLELGDSALYLCASSERWSSTDTQYFGPGTRLTVL.

V and J are TRBV2 and TRBJ2-7, with 10 bases lining up with TRBD2. Germline-derived CDR1 and CDR2 are SNHLY and FYNNEI. The J segment lost 5 bases and the V segment lost 5 bases, leaving 0 bases of the junction unmatched. This CDR3 is built from 12 residues. CDR3 region: CASSSGGDEQYF. DNA of the CDR3: TGTGCCAGCAGTAGCGGGGGGGACGAGCAGTACTTC.

J is TRBJ2-1 and V is TRBV6-5, with 8 bases lining up with TRBD2. Germline V gene sequence: CDR1 MNHEY, CDR2 SVGAGI. V lost 2 bases, J lost 5 bases, and 8 bases stayed unmatched. The CDR3 is 16 residues long. CDR3 protein: CASSYGVAGSNNEQFF. CDR3 bases: TGTGCCAGCAGTTACGGGGTAGCGGGATCTAACAATGAGCAGTTCTTC.

The chain links TRBV5-1 to TRBJ2-3, with D hard to call. The CDR3 is 14 amino acids. The V end was cut by 2 bases, the J end by 0 bases, with 7 bases between. The germline V gene encodes CDR1 SGHRS and CDR2 YFSETQ. CDR3 DNA sequence: TGCGCCAGCAGCTTACCGGCAAGCACAGATACGCAGTATTTT. Its protein product is CASSLPASTDTQYF.

The V and J genes are TRBV10-3 and TRBJ2-3, with TRBD2 matching 8 bases. Unmatched junction bases numbered 6, after V lost 11 bases and J lost 2 bases. Germline CDR1 and CDR2: ENHRY and SYGVKD. This CDR3 is 13 amino acids long. CDR3 sequence (DNA): TGTGCCTCCGGGGGGGGACACACAGATACGCAGTATTTT. Its protein product is CASGGGHTDTQYF.

This chain uses TRBV6-5 with TRBJ2-5, with 9 bases that match TRBD2. The V segment lost 7 bases and the J segment 8 bases; nucleotides outside the gene matches: 11. This CDR3 is built from 14 residues. CDR1 MNHEY and CDR2 SVGAGI come from the germline V gene. CDR3 sequence: CASTAAGGGRTQYF. DNA of the CDR3: TGTGCCAGCACAGCGGCGGGAGGGGGTCGAACCCAGTACTTC.